The 27 T cell receptor beta chains given below trace back to one sample, sequenced in a study of blood T cell repertoires in COVID-19 (dated by TCRdb to the early 2020s). The library relied on the immunoSEQ multiplex PCR assay. This immuneACCESS table, as held by TCRdb, lists in-frame sequences with V and J called but not all clones. Of the missing ones, under half trace to an unresolved V gene in checked studies; the others have no known cause. The sample yields some 300,000 clones; roughly 89% were counted once. Approximately 0.98% of the sample belongs to the ten largest clones. Specimen: peripheral blood. The receptors originated from a woman aged 35 to 49 with COVID-19, enrolled during active disease.

The V gene is TRBV28, the J gene TRBJ2-7; TRBD1 agrees at 8 bases. Looked up from germline, CDR1 is MDHEN and CDR2 is SYDVKM. The CDR3 loop spans 13 amino acids. After removal of 8 bases from V and 4 bases from J, the junction contained 7 bases not matched to a gene. The CDR3 nucleotides are TGTGCCAGCCAGGACAGGGTGAGGTACGAGCAGTACTTC. This translates into CASQDRVRYEQYF.

This chain connects TRBV4-1 to TRBJ1-1, with a weak D call TRBD1 (6 bases). Germline V gene sequence: CDR1 MGHRA, CDR2 YSYEKL. V shed 4 bases and J shed 11 bases, with 17 bases lying between them. The CDR3 extends over 13 amino acids. CDR3 sequence reads: CASSPATGGRAFF. DNA for the CDR3: TGCGCCAGCAGCCCCGCAACGGGGGGGCGGGCTTTCTTT.

The sample holds one count of this clone. The V and J genes are TRBV9 and TRBJ2-7, with TRBD2 matching 9 bases. Unmatched junction bases numbered 3, after V lost 0 bases and J lost 2 bases. CDR1 is SGDLS, CDR2 YYNGEE, per germline. CDR3 size: 15 residues. The CDR3 sequence is CASSVGLAGTYEQYF. CDR3 nucleotide sequence: TGTGCCAGCAGCGTAGGGCTAGCGGGGACCTACGAGCAGTACTTC.

The chain joins TRBV25-1 to TRBJ2-7, with TRBD1 matching 8 bases. The CDR3 has 13 residues. Germline V gene sequence: CDR1 MGHDK, CDR2 SYGVNS. J lost 12 bases, V lost 2 bases, and 9 bases had no gene match. The CDR3, as DNA: TGTGCCAGCAGTGAACTCGGACAGGGAGGTCGGTACTTC. Its protein is CASSELGQGGRYF.

The CDR3 is CASSSAFPTEAFF. The CDR3 coding sequence is TGTGCCAGCAGTAGCGCTTTCCCCACTGAAGCTTTCTTT. The V and J genes are TRBV12-3 or TRBV12-4 and TRBJ1-1; D is unresolved. This CDR3 spans 13 amino acids. Trimming shortened V by 5 bases and J by 4 bases, and 11 bases separated the two germline ends.

The CDR3: CASSLLGTGDGYTF. CDR3 DNA: TGTGCCAGCAGTTTATTAGGGACAGGGGATGGCTACACCTTC. V is TRBV27 and J is TRBJ1-2; 10 bases fit TRBD1. Unmatched junction bases numbered 2, after V lost 1 base and J lost 6 bases. Germline assignment: CDR1 MNHEY and CDR2 SMNVEV (reference sequence). The CDR3 sequence is 14 residues long.

This clone is a singleton in its sample. V usage is TRBV5-1 and J usage is TRBJ1-2; 12 bases align to TRBD1. This CDR3 region has 14 residues. Looked up from germline, CDR1 is SGHRS and CDR2 is YFSETQ. V lost 4 bases, J lost 6 bases, and 4 bases stayed unmatched. The CDR3 coding sequence is TGCGCCAGCAGCAAGGGACAGGGGGCGGATGGCTACACCTTC. Translated, it gives CASSKGQGADGYTF.

This sequence joins TRBV4-3 and TRBJ2-4, with 8 positions matching TRBD2. In germline, CDR1 is LGHNA, CDR2 YSLEER. J lost 6 bases, V lost 5 bases, and 9 bases had no gene match. The CDR3 contains 15 residues. DNA for the CDR3: TGCGCCAGCAGCGTAACCCCGGGGGGGATAAACATTCAGTACTTC. Residues: CASSVTPGGINIQYF.

The chain combines TRBV9 with TRBJ2-7, with 9 positions matching TRBD1. The CDR3 extends over 15 amino acids. The germline V gene has CDR1 SGDLS and CDR2 YYNGEE. J lost 4 bases, V lost 0 bases, and 5 bases had no gene match. CDR3 residues: CASSVGNRGQYEQYF. CDR3 DNA: TGTGCCAGCAGCGTAGGTAACAGGGGGCAATACGAGCAGTACTTC.

V is TRBV15 and J is TRBJ2-5; 9 bases are shared with TRBD1. Trimming took 3 bases from V and 8 from J; bases not matched to a gene: 7. CDR3 size: 14 residues. The germline V gene has CDR1 LNHNV and CDR2 YYDKDF (reference sequence). The CDR3 DNA sequence: TGTGCCACCAGCAGGGACCGGGACAGGGTTACCCAGTACTTC. Protein sequence: CATSRDRDRVTQYF.

V is TRBV27 and J is TRBJ2-7; 12 nucleotides match TRBD2. This CDR3 is 17 amino acids long. J was trimmed by 1 base and V by 5 bases; bases with no gene match: 9. CDR1 and CDR2 from the germline V gene are MNHEY and SMNVEV (reference sequence). The CDR3 region has the DNA TGTGCCAGCAGTCCTTACCCGACTAGCGGGGGATCCTACGAGCAGTACTTC. It encodes CASSPYPTSGGSYEQYF.

The rearrangement uses TRBV29-1 and TRBJ2-7, with TRBD1 matching over 8 bases. V trimming: 3 bases; J trimming: 2 bases; junction bases outside the gene matches: 3. This CDR3 contains 13 residues. Germline assignment: CDR1 SQVTM and CDR2 ANQGSEA. The CDR3 loop is CSVEAQGAYEQYF. Written as DNA, the CDR3 is TGCAGCGTTGAGGCACAGGGGGCCTACGAGCAGTACTTC.

V usage is TRBV14 and J usage is TRBJ2-7, with 7 bases that match TRBD1. The CDR3 sequence is 17 residues long. Germline V gene data show CDR1 as SGHDN and CDR2 as FVKESK. With V trimmed by 7 bases and J by 7 bases, 22 bases remained unmatched. As DNA, the CDR3 is TGTGCCAGCAAGCCGGGGACAGCCAAACCGGGTTCCTTGGAGCAGTACTTC. Translating gives CASKPGTAKPGSLEQYF.

The J gene is TRBJ2-2, the V gene TRBV24-1, with D perhaps TRBD2 (5 bases). The CDR3 is 16 amino acids. Germline values: CDR1 KGHDR, CDR2 SFDVKD. V lost 2 bases to trimming and J lost 5 bases, with 14 bases between them. CDR3 amino acids: CATSDSTTRDTGELFF. CDR3 DNA: TGTGCCACCAGTGATTCCACTACACGGGATACCGGGGAGCTGTTTTTT.

The rearrangement joins TRBV10-3 to TRBJ2-7, with TRBD2 as a possible D gene (6 bases). Germline CDR1 reads ENHRY; CDR2 reads SYGVKD. V was shortened by 0 bases and J by 2 bases, with 23 bases between the two germline ends. This CDR3 is built from 19 residues. CDR3 loop: CAISESILTGAGATYEQYF. DNA for the CDR3: TGTGCCATCAGTGAGTCGATTTTAACGGGAGCGGGCGCTACCTACGAGCAGTACTTC.

V usage is TRBV2 and J usage is TRBJ2-7; TRBD1 aligns across 8 bases. J gave up 0 bases and V 6 bases, and 7 bases lay outside the gene matches. In germline, CDR1 is SNHLY, CDR2 FYNNEI. The length of the CDR3 is 15 residues. Written as DNA, the CDR3 is TGTGCCAGCAGCCTAAGGACAGGGATCTCCTACGAGCAGTACTTC. Translated, it gives CASSLRTGISYEQYF.

The chain joins TRBV19 to TRBJ1-5; 9 bases align to TRBD1. Losses at the gene ends were 6 bases for V and 4 bases for J; bases not matched to a gene: 10. The germline gives CDR1 LNHDA, CDR2 SQIVND (reference sequence). The CDR3 extends over 16 amino acids. CDR3 nucleotide sequence: TGTGCCAGTAGGGCCTTAACAGGGGGCGCGAATCAGCCCCAGCATTTT. Protein product: CASRALTGGANQPQHF.

The genes are TRBV4-3 and TRBJ2-7; TRBD1 might be the D (5 bases). Germline lookup yields CDR1 LGHNA and CDR2 YSLEER. The V end was cut by 3 bases, the J end by 4 bases, with 13 bases between. CDR3 length: 14 amino acids. CDR3 in amino acids: CASSHDSTSYEQYF. The CDR3 DNA sequence: TGCGCCAGCAGCCACGACAGCACCTCTTACGAGCAGTACTTC.

V gene TRBV4-3 combines with J gene TRBJ2-5, with D possibly TRBD1 on 5 matching bases. This CDR3 comprises 16 residues. Germline assignment: CDR1 LGHNA and CDR2 YSLEER. The germline V and J ends were trimmed by 0 bases and 5 bases, with 16 bases remaining between them. This CDR3 is CASSQDLGAPMETQYF. CDR3 DNA sequence: TGCGCCAGCAGCCAAGATCTAGGGGCCCCAATGGAGACCCAGTACTTC.

This chain joins TRBV4-3 and TRBJ2-7; D uncertain. V lost 1 base and J lost 1, with 8 bases in between. This CDR3 has 14 residues. Germline lookup yields CDR1 LGHNA and CDR2 YSLEER. CDR3 DNA sequence: TGCGCCAGCAGCCAAGCTAAAGAATCCTACGAGCAGTACTTC. Encoded protein: CASSQAKESYEQYF.

The chain recombines TRBV27 with TRBJ1-1, with TRBD1 identical over 10 bases. After removal of 8 bases from V and 0 bases from J, the junction contained 12 bases not matched to a gene. The CDR3 extends over 17 amino acids. Per the germline V gene, CDR1 is MNHEY and CDR2 is SMNVEV (reference sequence). CDR3 sequence: CASGNGDRGFMNTEAFF. The CDR3 DNA sequence: TGTGCCAGCGGGAACGGGGACAGGGGCTTCATGAACACTGAAGCTTTCTTT.

The chain employs TRBV3-1 (or the pseudogene TRBV3-2) and TRBJ1-1; perhaps TRBD1 as D (5 bases). Per the germline V gene, CDR1 is LGHDT and CDR2 is YNNKEL (reference sequence). V lost 0 bases and J lost 0, with 11 bases in between. This CDR3 spans 16 amino acids. Here the CDR3 reads CASSQDRRGVNTEAFF. CDR3 bases: TGTGCCAGCAGCCAAGATAGGCGGGGGGTGAACACTGAAGCTTTCTTT.

The DNA of the CDR3 is TGTGCTAGTGGTCCTACCGGACTACCCTACGAGCAGTACTTC. Translated, it gives CASGPTGLPYEQYF. The chain is built from TRBV12-5 and TRBJ2-7; the D gene is possibly TRBD2 (6 bases). Trimming took 5 bases from V and 2 from J, leaving 13 bases between them. There are 14 residues in the CDR3. The germline gives CDR1 LGHNT, CDR2 FRNRAP.

V gene TRBV15 combines with J gene TRBJ2-7; the D gene is possibly TRBD2 (6 bases). This CDR3 comprises 15 residues. The V gene lost 5 bases and the J gene lost 0 bases, with 14 bases spanning the gap. Germline CDR1 LNHNV, CDR2 YYDKDF (reference sequence). The CDR3 region is CATSGIAENSYEQYF. CDR3 DNA sequence: TGTGCCACCAGCGGAATAGCGGAGAACTCCTACGAGCAGTACTTC.

CDR3 residues: CASSIQGGGEKLFF. The DNA of the CDR3 is TGTGCCAGCAGTATACAGGGGGGGGGTGAAAAACTGTTTTTT. The chain combines TRBV6-6 with TRBJ1-4; 8 bases line up with TRBD1. CDR3 length: 14 amino acids. V lost 5 bases, J lost 7 bases, and 6 bases stayed unmatched. The germline CDR1 and CDR2 sequences are MNHNY and SVGAGI (reference sequence).

This clone turned up a few times. V usage is TRBV27 and J usage is TRBJ1-1; D remains ambiguous. V was shortened by 3 bases and J by 10 bases, with 15 bases between the two germline ends. The CDR3 is 13 amino acids. Germline-derived CDR1 and CDR2 are MNHEY and SMNVEV (reference sequence). CDR3 coding DNA: TGTGCCAGCAGTTTCGGGGTGTGGAATTCAGCTTTCTTT. This translates into CASSFGVWNSAFF.

This sequence joins TRBV28 and TRBJ1-5; 8 bases match TRBD1. J lost 5 bases, V lost 1 base, and 7 bases had no gene match. The CDR3 is 16 amino acids. CDR1 and CDR2 (germline): MDHEN, SYDVKM. For the CDR3, the DNA is TGTGCCAGCAGTTTATCTACAGGGGGGGTAGATCAGCCCCAGCATTTT. It codes for CASSLSTGGVDQPQHF. The variable domain in full, completed from reference TRBV28 and TRBJ1-5, reads DVKVTQSSRYLVKRTGEKVFLECVQDMDHENMFWYRQDPGLGLRLIYFSYDVKMKEKGDIPEGYSVSREKKERFSLILESASTNQTSMYLCASSLSTGGVDQPQHFGDGTRLSIL.